This TCR beta chain originates from a study of shared clonotypes between healthy human individuals. Findings and limits, study-wide: Few donors restricted represented genetic and exposure-history diversity. Blood was the sole source, and tissue repertoires probably differ.

In the original workflow: In the immunoSEQ data, sequences were junction-only and lacked quality scores, so filtering differed. Generated by immunoSEQ multiplex PCR, the TCRdb table keeps only in-frame clones and is missing some. V and J calls and clone size are as listed in that table; D and trimming were resolved from the DNA. The sample holds 97,000 or so clones, over 40% seen once. Details on this clone: Its antigen remains unidentified.

CDR1 is GTSNPN and CDR2 is SVGIG in the germline V gene (reference sequence). Trimming removed 1 base at V and 0 bases at J, with 10 bases between. This CDR3 spans 14 amino acids. The TCR sequence derives from a woman in her thirties or forties in good health. Some clones in this sample may be carry-over from other donors' samples. The sample comprised PBMCs. V and J are TRBV30 and TRBJ2-7; D is perhaps TRBD1 (7 bases). The DNA for the CDR3 is TGTGCCTGGAGTGCAGGGGGGAGCTCCTACGAGCAGTACTTC. Protein product: CAWSAGGSSYEQYF.